Sequencing of this TCR beta chain was carried out in a study of blood T cell repertoires in COVID-19. Profiled with immunoSEQ multiplex PCR; TCRdb holds only in-frame clones, not every one. The sample shows under 200,000 clones, over 75% of them seen only once. CDR1 and CDR2 from the germline V gene are SGHRS and YFSETQ. The CDR3 runs 15 residues. V lost 5 bases, J lost 3 bases, and 7 bases stayed unmatched. Participants, 18 to 89 years old, spanned more than 20 US areas. Clinical history as reported by participants underpinned cohort assignment. All recovered Cohort 3 donors got two negative PCRs, got clearance, or saw symptom resolution.

The sequence came from a man aged 50-59 years who had recovered from COVID-19. The sample consisted of PBMCs or T cells enriched from blood (not recorded which). The gene calls are TRBV5-1 and TRBJ2-7; TRBD2 matches 11 bases. The CDR3 DNA reads as TGCGCCAGCAGACTAGTAGCGGGAGGGCGCTACGAGCAGTACTTC. The encoded protein is CASRLVAGGRYEQYF.